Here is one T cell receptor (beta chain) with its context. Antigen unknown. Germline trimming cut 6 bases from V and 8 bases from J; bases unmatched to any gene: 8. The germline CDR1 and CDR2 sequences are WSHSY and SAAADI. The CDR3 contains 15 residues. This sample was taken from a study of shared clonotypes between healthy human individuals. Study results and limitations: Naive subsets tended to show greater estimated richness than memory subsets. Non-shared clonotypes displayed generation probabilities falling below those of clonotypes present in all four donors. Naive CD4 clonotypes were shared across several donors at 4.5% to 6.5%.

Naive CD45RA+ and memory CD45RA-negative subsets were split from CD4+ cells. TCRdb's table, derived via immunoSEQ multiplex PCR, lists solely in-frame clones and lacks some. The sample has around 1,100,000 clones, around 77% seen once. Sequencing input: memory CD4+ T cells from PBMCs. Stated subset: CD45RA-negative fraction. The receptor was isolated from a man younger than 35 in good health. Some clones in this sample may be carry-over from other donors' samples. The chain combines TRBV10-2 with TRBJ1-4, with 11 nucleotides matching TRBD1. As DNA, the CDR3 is TGCGCCAGCAGAGGACAGGGGGCATTGGTAGAAAAACTGTTTTTT. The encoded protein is CASRGQGALVEKLFF.